This TCR beta chain was identified in a study of shared clonotypes between healthy human individuals. Selected positively for CCR7 and CD45RO-negative, naive CD8 cells excluded terminally differentiated effector memory CD45RA+ cells. Germline V gene sequence: CDR1 SGHNT, CDR2 YENEEA. The V end lost 3 bases, the J end lost 4 bases, and 17 bases lay between the germline ends. This CDR3 has 16 amino acids. The repertoire was sequenced with immunoSEQ multiplex PCR; TCRdb's copy has only in-frame clones and lacks some. Among about 2.1 million clones listed, approximately 94% were seen once. Input material: naive CD8+ T cells from PBMCs. The receptor's source is a young man in good health. Some clones in this sample may be carry-over from other donors' samples. The chain is built from TRBV11-3 and TRBJ2-3; TRBD1 might be the D (6 bases). The chain's CDR3 is CASSFRGSAQSDTQYF. CDR3 DNA: TGTGCCAGCAGCTTCAGGGGATCGGCGCAGTCAGATACGCAGTATTTT.